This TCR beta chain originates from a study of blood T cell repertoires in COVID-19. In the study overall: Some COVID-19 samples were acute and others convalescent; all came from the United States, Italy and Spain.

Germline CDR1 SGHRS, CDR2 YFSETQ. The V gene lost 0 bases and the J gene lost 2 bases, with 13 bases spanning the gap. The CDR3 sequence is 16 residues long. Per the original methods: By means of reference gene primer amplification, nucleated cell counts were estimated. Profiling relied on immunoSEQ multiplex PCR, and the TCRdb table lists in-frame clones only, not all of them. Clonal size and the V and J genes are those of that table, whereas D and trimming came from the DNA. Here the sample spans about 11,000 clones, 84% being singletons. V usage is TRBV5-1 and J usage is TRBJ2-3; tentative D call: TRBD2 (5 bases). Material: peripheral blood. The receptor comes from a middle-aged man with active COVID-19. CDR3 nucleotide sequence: TGCGCCAGCAGCTTGGGTGACGGGGTAACCACAGATACGCAGTATTTT. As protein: CASSLGDGVTTDTQYF.